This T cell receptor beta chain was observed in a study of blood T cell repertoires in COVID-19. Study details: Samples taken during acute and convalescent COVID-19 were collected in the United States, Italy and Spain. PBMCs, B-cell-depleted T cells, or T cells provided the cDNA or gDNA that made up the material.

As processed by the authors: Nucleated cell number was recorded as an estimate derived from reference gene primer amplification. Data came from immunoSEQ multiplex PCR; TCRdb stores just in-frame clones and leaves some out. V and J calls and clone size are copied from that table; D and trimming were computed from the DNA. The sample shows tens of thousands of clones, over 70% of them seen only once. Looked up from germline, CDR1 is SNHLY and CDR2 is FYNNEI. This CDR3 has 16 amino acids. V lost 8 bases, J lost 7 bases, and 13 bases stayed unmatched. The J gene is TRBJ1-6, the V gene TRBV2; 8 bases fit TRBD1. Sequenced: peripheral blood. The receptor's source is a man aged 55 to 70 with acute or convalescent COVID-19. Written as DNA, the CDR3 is TGTGCCAGCCTCCAGTCAGGGGGCGCGAGCAATTCACCCCTCCACTTT. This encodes CASLQSGGASNSPLHF.